Listed below are T cell receptor beta chains from one sample, sequenced in a study of read filtering for tumor transcriptome and immune sequencing. TCRdb reanalysed the reads using MiXCR and keeps one entry per CDR3 protein. Seen here are approximately 20,000 distinct CDR3 sequences, about 20% observed once, and the top ten hold nearly 25%. Sequencing was done on a sample of a population of CD138-negative cells sorted from bone marrow. All receptors come from a donor at least 40 years old with multiple myeloma. CDR3s include the opening cysteine and the closing phenylalanine or tryptophan. D genes are given only for firm matches. For some rows the clone size is stated as once, few or many, or as a class when expanded; others skip it.

TRBV18	TRBD2	medium-sized	14	TRBJ2-5	TGTGCCAGCTCACCCGGAGCGGGACGGGAGACCCAGTACTTC	CASSPGAGRETQYF
TRBV1	NA	many	15	TRBJ2-1	TGCACCAGCAGCCAAGATTCAAGTTCCTACAATGAGCAGTTCTTC	CTSSQDSSSYNEQFF
TRBV29-1	TRBD1	NA	11	TRBJ1-4	TGCAGCGTACAGGGGAATGAAAAACTGTTTTTT	CSVQGNEKLFF
TRBV29-1	TRBD1	NA	13	TRBJ1-5	TGCAGCGTTGCTGAGGGGGCGGAGCAGCCCCAGCATTTT	CSVAEGAEQPQHF
TRBV6-5	TRBD1	many	13	TRBJ1-1	TGTGCCAGCAAGGACAGGCCGAACACTGAAGCTTTCTTT	CASKDRPNTEAFF
TRBV11-2	NA	many	11	TRBJ2-5	TGTGCCAGCAGGGGGGCTGGGGCCCAGTACTTC	CASRGAGAQYF
TRBV6-5	TRBD2	many	16	TRBJ2-3	TGTGCCAGCAGTCGACTAGCGCCTAAAATCCCAGATACGCAGTATTTT	CASSRLAPKIPDTQYF
TRBV20-1	NA	NA	12	TRBJ2-7	TGCAGTGCGAACAGGAACTCCTACGAGCAGTACTTC	CSANRNSYEQYF
TRBV7-8	NA	many	13	TRBJ2-5	TGTGCCAGCAGCTTAGGTGGGAGAGAGACCCAGTACTTC	CASSLGGRETQYF
TRBV29-1	TRBD2	NA	14	TRBJ2-1	TGCGGCGTTCTAGCGGGAGAAGACTACAGTGAGCAGTTCTTC	CGVLAGEDYSEQFF
TRBV30	NA	NA	9	TRBJ1-2	TGTGCCTGGATTGACGGCTACACCTTC	CAWIDGYTF
TRBV5-6	NA	many	15	TRBJ2-5	TGTGCCAGCAGCTTGATCGGGGGAGTAGGGGAGACCCAGTACTTC	CASSLIGGVGETQYF
TRBV28	NA	many	14	TRBJ2-7	TGTGCCAGCAGTTTTTCCACCAGCTCCTACGAGCAGTACTTC	CASSFSTSSYEQYF
TRBV7-9	NA	many	15	TRBJ2-5	TGTGCCAGCAGCCCGGGGGAGACCGGGGGGCAGACCCAGTACTTC	CASSPGETGGQTQYF
TRBV14	NA	many	13	TRBJ2-1	TGTGCCAGCAGCCAAGTCATCTGGAATGAGCAGTTCTTC	CASSQVIWNEQFF
TRBV6-5	NA	few	12	TRBJ1-1	TGTGCCAGCAGTTACGACAACACTGAAGCTTTCTTT	CASSYDNTEAFF
TRBV5-5	TRBD1	medium-sized	16	TRBJ1-5	TGTGCCAGCAGCTTGGGACAGGGAAGCAGCAATCAGCCCCAGCATTTT	CASSLGQGSSNQPQHF
TRBV28	NA	many	18	TRBJ2-3	TGTGCCAGCAGTTTACGCCCTACTACAGGGCTTAGCACAGATACGCAGTATTTT	CASSLRPTTGLSTDTQYF
TRBV11-2	NA	many	14	TRBJ2-7	TGTGCCAGCAGCTTACAACTAGGGCGGAACGAGCAGTACTTC	CASSLQLGRNEQYF
TRBV20-1	NA	many	13	TRBJ1-6	TGCAGTGAGCTCCGGGAGCTAAATTCACCCCTCCACTTT	CSELRELNSPLHF
TRBV28	NA	medium-sized	12	TRBJ2-7	TGTGCCAGCAGTTTAAGTAACTACGAGCAGTACTTC	CASSLSNYEQYF
TRBV9	NA	once	13	TRBJ2-7	TGTGCCAGCAGCCCCTCGCGCTCCTACGAGCAGTACTTC	CASSPSRSYEQYF
TRBV4-3	TRBD2	many	15	TRBJ2-1	TGCGCCAGCAGTCAGACCCGGGACTACTACAATGAGCAGTTCTTC	CASSQTRDYYNEQFF
TRBV7-2	TRBD1	many	16	TRBJ2-1	TGTGCCAGCAGCTTAGCGCAGGGACAGGTACGCAATGAGCAGTTCTTC	CASSLAQGQVRNEQFF
TRBV29-1	NA	many	13	TRBJ1-1	TGCAGCGTGAACAGGGCTGTGGACACTGAAGCTTTCTTT	CSVNRAVDTEAFF
TRBV30	NA	NA	13	TRBJ2-2	TGTGCCTGGATGACGTTTGACACCGGGGAGCTGTTTTTT	CAWMTFDTGELFF
TRBV7-9	TRBD1	NA	14	TRBJ2-7	TGTGCCAGCAATGCCGGGACAGGGGTTTACGAGCAGTACTTC	CASNAGTGVYEQYF
TRBV2	NA	medium-sized	14	TRBJ1-4	TGTGCCAGCAGGCGAGGGACGGGAAATGAAAAACTGTTTTTT	CASRRGTGNEKLFF
TRBV13	NA	many	15	TRBJ2-1	TGTGCCAGCAGCCGGCCTAGCGTTCCCTACAATGAGCAGTTCTTC	CASSRPSVPYNEQFF
TRBV19	NA	many	13	TRBJ1-1	TGTGCCAGTAGTTATTCCGGGGACACTGAAGCTTTCTTT	CASSYSGDTEAFF
TRBV28	NA	many	13	TRBJ2-1	TGTGCCAGCCGTAGCGGTTCATACAATGAGCAGTTCTTC	CASRSGSYNEQFF
TRBV6-2/TRBV6-3	TRBD2	many	23	TRBJ2-1	TGTGCCAGCAGTTACAAGGGCAGCGGGGTTGGGTCTAGCGGGAGGGAAAACTACAATGAGCAGTTCTTC	CASSYKGSGVGSSGRENYNEQFF
TRBV19	TRBD1	few	17	TRBJ2-6	TGTGCCAGTAGTATAGGGACAGGGGGCTCTGGGACCAACGTCCTGACTTTC	CASSIGTGGSGTNVLTF
TRBV28	TRBD2	many	13	TRBJ2-1	TGTGCCAGCAAGCTAGCGGGAGAGAGTGAGCAGTTCTTC	CASKLAGESEQFF
TRBV13	TRBD2	NA	18	TRBJ2-5	TGTGCCAGCAGCTTAACACCTCGCCCGGGACTAGGGACAGAGACCCAGTACTTC	CASSLTPRPGLGTETQYF